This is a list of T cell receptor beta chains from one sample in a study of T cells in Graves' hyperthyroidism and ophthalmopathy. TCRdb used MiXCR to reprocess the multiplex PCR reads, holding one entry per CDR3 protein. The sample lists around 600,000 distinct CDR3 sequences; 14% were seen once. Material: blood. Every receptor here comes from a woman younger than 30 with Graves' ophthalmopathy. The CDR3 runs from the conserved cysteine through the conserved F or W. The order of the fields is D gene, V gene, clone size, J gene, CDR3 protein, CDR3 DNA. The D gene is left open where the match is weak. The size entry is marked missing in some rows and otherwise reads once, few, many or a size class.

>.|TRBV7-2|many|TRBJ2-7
CASSLVGAFNEQYF
TGTGCCAGCAGCCTAGTCGGGGCCTTCAACGAGCAGTACTTC
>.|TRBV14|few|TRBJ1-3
CASSRTANTIYF
TGTGCCAGCAGCCGCACAGCAAACACCATATATTTT
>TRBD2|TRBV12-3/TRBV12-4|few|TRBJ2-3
CASSPRPGLAGGPERDTQYF
TGTGCCAGCAGTCCCCGACCGGGACTAGCGGGAGGGCCGGAGCGGGATACGCAGTATTTT
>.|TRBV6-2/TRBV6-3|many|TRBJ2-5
CASSGLGRVRQETQYF
TGTGCCAGCAGTGGCTTGGGACGGGTCCGTCAAGAGACCCAGTACTTC
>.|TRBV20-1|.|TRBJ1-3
CSAKPYSGNTIYF
TGCAGTGCTAAGCCCTACTCTGGAAACACCATATATTTT
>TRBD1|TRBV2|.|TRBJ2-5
CASRTGTGAHQETQYF
TGTGCCAGCAGGACCGGGACAGGGGCCCACCAAGAGACCCAGTACTTC
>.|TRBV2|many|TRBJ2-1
CASEPGVLYNEQFF
TGTGCCAGCGAGCCAGGGGTTCTTTACAATGAGCAGTTCTTC
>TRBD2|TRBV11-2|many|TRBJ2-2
CASSFPRLAQNTGELFF
TGTGCCAGCAGCTTTCCGAGACTAGCGCAGAACACCGGGGAGCTGTTTTTT
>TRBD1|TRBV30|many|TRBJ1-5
CAWGGTGRMPQHF
TGTGCCTGGGGGGGGACAGGCCGGATGCCCCAGCATTTT
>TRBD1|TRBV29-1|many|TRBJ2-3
CSVGDRGGDTQYF
TGCAGCGTCGGTGACAGGGGAGGAGATACGCAGTATTTT
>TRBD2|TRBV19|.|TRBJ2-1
CASSIDSPLAGAYNEQFF
TGTGCCAGTAGTATAGATTCCCCACTAGCGGGAGCCTACAATGAGCAGTTCTTC
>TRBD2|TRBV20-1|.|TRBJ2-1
CSARVAGDVYNEQFF
TGCAGTGCTAGAGTGGCGGGAGATGTGTACAATGAGCAGTTCTTC
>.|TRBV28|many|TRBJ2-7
CASSPQGGQEQYF
TGTGCCAGCAGCCCGCAGGGGGGGCAAGAGCAGTACTTC
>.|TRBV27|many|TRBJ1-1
CASSLNGKTEAFF
TGTGCCAGCAGTTTAAATGGTAAAACTGAAGCTTTCTTT
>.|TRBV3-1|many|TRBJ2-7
CASSQEWPPTSYEQYF
TGTGCCAGCAGCCAAGAGTGGCCCCCCACCTCCTACGAGCAGTACTTC
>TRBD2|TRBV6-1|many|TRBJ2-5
CASSIGTSGRGETQYF
TGTGCCAGCAGTATCGGGACTAGCGGGAGGGGGGAGACCCAGTACTTC
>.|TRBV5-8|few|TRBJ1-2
CASSQPSSYGYTF
TGCGCCAGCAGCCAACCCTCGAGCTATGGCTACACCTTC
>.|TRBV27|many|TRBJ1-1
CASGPYKNTEAFF
TGTGCCAGCGGACCCTACAAGAACACTGAAGCTTTCTTT
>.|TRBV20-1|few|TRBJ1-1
CSARDPGRSGEGALF
TGCAGTGCTAGAGATCCGGGAAGGTCAGGGGAGGGAGCTCTCTTT
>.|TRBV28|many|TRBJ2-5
CASSSPHMTAQYF
TGTGCCAGCAGTTCCCCTCACATGACGGCCCAGTACTTC
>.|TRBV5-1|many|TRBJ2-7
CASSLDSNSYEQYF
TGCGCCAGCAGCTTGGACAGTAACTCCTACGAGCAGTACTTC
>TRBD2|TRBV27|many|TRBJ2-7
CASSLGTSGRVEQYF
TGTGCCAGCAGCCTTGGGACTAGCGGGAGGGTCGAGCAGTACTTC
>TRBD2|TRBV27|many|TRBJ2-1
CASSLGLAGGPRYNEQFF
TGTGCCAGCAGTTTAGGACTAGCGGGAGGGCCGAGATACAATGAGCAGTTCTTC
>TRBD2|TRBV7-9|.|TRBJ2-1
CARGTSGAYNEQFF
TGTGCCAGGGGGACTAGCGGAGCCTACAATGAGCAGTTCTTC
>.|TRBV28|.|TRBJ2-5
CASRATGGGAQYF
TGTGCCAGCAGGGCCACAGGGGGGGGGGCCCAGTACTTC
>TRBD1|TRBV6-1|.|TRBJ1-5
CASSPGRTGKGIYQPQHF
TGTGCCAGCAGTCCGGGTCGGACAGGGAAGGGTATCTATCAGCCCCAGCATTTT
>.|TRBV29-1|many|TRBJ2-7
CSVEGRSRGIVGYEQYF
TGCAGCGTGGAAGGGAGGTCTCGGGGTATCGTCGGATACGAGCAGTACTTC
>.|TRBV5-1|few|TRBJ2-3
CASSLELARDTQYF
TGCGCCAGCAGCTTAGAACTAGCTAGAGATACGCAGTATTTT
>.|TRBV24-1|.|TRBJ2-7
CATSDRTDPYEQYF
TGTGCCACCAGTGATAGGACGGACCCCTACGAGCAGTACTTC
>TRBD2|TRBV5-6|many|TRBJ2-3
CASSPRLAGPPRKYF
TGTGCCAGCAGCCCACGACTAGCGGGTCCCCCGCGGAAGTATTTT
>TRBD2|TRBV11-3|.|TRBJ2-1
CASSLSGSGSYNEQFF
TGTGCCAGCAGCCTTAGCGGGAGCGGGTCCTACAATGAGCAGTTCTTC
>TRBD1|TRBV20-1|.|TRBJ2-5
CSAWDREETQYF
TGCAGTGCTTGGGACAGAGAAGAGACCCAGTACTTC
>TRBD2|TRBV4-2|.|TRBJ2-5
CASSPSGRATETQYF
TGTGCCAGCAGCCCTAGCGGGAGGGCCACGGAGACCCAGTACTTC
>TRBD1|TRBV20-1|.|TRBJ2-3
CSANPGQGASGSQVTDTQYF
TGCAGTGCTAACCCGGGACAGGGGGCAAGCGGGAGTCAGGTCACAGATACGCAGTATTTT
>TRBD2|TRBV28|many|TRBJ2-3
CASSLGVGTIRDTQYF
TGTGCCAGCAGTTTGGGGGTGGGGACTATCCGGGATACGCAGTATTTT
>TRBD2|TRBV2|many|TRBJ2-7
CASSVGLAGGSDEQYF
TGTGCCAGCAGTGTGGGACTAGCGGGAGGGTCGGACGAGCAGTACTTC
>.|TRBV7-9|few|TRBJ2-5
CASSQVEETQYF
TGTGCCAGCAGCCAGGTCGAAGAGACCCAGTACTTC
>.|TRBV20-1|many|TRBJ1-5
CSATYSNQPQHF
TGCAGTGCGACTTATAGCAATCAGCCCCAGCATTTT
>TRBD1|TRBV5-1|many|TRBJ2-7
CASRDRDRVSYEQYF
TGCGCCAGCAGGGACCGGGACAGAGTTTCCTACGAGCAGTACTTC
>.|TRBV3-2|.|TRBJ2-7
CAQGPCYEQYF
TGTGCCCAAGGGCCGTGCTACGAGCAGTACTTC